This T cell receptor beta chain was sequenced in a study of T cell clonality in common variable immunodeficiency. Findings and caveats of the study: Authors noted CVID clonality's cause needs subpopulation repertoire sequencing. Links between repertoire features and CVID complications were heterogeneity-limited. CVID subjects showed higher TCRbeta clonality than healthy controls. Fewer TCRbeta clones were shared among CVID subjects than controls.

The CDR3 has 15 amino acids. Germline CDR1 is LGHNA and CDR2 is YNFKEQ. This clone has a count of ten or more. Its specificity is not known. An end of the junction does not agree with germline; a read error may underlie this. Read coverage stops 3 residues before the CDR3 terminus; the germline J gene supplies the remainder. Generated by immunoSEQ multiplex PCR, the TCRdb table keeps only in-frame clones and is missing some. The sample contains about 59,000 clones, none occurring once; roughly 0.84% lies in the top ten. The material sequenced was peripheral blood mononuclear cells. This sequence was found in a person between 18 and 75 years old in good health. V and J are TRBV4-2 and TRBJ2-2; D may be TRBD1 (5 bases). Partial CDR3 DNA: TGCGCCAGCAGCCAAGTTGGTCCTGGGGCCAACGTG. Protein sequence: CASSQVGPGANV. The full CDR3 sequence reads CASSQVGPGANVLFF.